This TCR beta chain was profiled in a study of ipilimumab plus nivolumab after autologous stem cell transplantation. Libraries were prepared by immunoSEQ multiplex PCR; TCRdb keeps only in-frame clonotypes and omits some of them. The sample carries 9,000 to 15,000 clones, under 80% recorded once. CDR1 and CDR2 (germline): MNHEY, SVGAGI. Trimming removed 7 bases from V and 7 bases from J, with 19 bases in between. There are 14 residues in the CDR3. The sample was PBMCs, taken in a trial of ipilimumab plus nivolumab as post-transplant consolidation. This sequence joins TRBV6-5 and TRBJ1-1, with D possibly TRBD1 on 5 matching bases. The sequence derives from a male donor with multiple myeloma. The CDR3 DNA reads TGTGCCAGCACCCCCCCTGGGGCGGGAGTTGAAGCTTTCTTT. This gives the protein CASTPPGAGVEAFF.